These T cell receptor beta chains were read from a single sample in a study of shared clonotypes between healthy human individuals. Data came from immunoSEQ multiplex PCR; TCRdb stores just in-frame clones and leaves some out. The table records under 600,000 clones, around 97% of them present only once. Sequencing was carried out using naive CD4+ T cells sorted from blood. Source of these receptors: a woman younger than 45 in good health. CDR3s include the opening cysteine and the closing phenylalanine or tryptophan.

TRBV5-3	TRBJ2-1	CARSRAASGIFRYNEQFF
TRBV2	TRBJ2-7	CASSETKYEQYF
TRBV7-9	.	CASSLASGEQYF
TRBV6-6	TRBJ2-5	CASSYKRGQETQYF
TRBV7-2	TRBJ1-2	CASREPYGYTF
TRBV11-2	TRBJ2-6	CASSLFRTVGSGANVLTF
TRBV5-1	TRBJ2-5	CASSKVGQAQETQYF
TRBV18	TRBJ2-7	CASSPLGVDEQYF
TRBV6-1	TRBJ2-7	CASSDASGRSFEQYF
TRBV9	TRBJ1-4	CASSIRDRVRGEKLFF
TRBV29-1	TRBJ1-2	CSVAPGFRGTEAGYTF
TRBV30	TRBJ1-5	CAWSTRYSNQPQHF
TRBV7-2	.	CASSLVGGALHEQYF
TRBV6-5	TRBJ2-2	CASTTGAYTGELFF
TRBV6-5	TRBJ1-1	CASSRLEGTEAFF
TRBV30	TRBJ2-7	CAWSSGQGFYEQYF
TRBV11-2	TRBJ2-7	CASSLASGVYEQYF
TRBV5-1	TRBJ2-7	CASSPGSHEQYF
TRBV7-8	TRBJ1-1	CASSLGQGNTEAFF
TRBV20-1	TRBJ2-1	CSASGDEQFF
TRBV4-1	TRBJ2-1	CASSLGPGLAGVYEQFF
TRBV6-5	TRBJ2-7	CASSYSTGISYEQYF
TRBV6-5	TRBJ1-1	CASSYIFPLNTEAFF
TRBV6-6	TRBJ1-3	CASIPRSGNTIYF
TRBV4-1	TRBJ2-7	CASSLSGTGSSYEQYF
TRBV2	TRBJ2-5	CASSFHLQGKETQYF
TRBV7-5	TRBJ2-2	CVRSSPGLGTTGELFF
TRBV19	TRBJ2-1	CASSYLAGGSYNEQFF
TRBV5-1	TRBJ2-5	CASCYREVGQETQYF
TRBV2	TRBJ2-1	CASSAYSEQFF
TRBV4-1	TRBJ2-7	CASSQVGLDYEQYF
TRBV7-3	TRBJ2-7	CASSLGGRGYEQYF
TRBV28	TRBJ2-1	CASSLPLRGGNEQFF
TRBV5-5	TRBJ1-2	CASSSPGWGVGYGYTF
TRBV7-9	TRBJ2-2	CASGITSGRNTGELFF
TRBV5-1	TRBJ1-2	CASSLRQAGGYTF
TRBV27	TRBJ1-1	CASSLRTGGGFNTEAFF
TRBV7-2	TRBJ1-1	CASSLRGVTEAFF
TRBV4-1	TRBJ2-3	CASSQGIGYTQYF
TRBV6-1	TRBJ1-2	CASNRDRGPTYGYTF
TRBV28	TRBJ2-5	CAAGDSGLAGETQYF
TRBV27	TRBJ1-4	CASSKPGTAGEKLFF
TRBV18	TRBJ2-7	CASSPPRGSGGYEQYF
TRBV18	TRBJ2-7	CASRRQGTHEQYF
TRBV28	TRBJ1-4	CASGTTTNEKLFF
TRBV30	TRBJ2-5	CAWSVPGQETQYF